This entry describes one T cell receptor (beta chain). The data stem from a study of T cells after yellow fever vaccination. MiXCR, run by TCRdb on the 5' RACE reads, gives a single entry per CDR3 protein. The table includes a few hundred thousand distinct CDR3 sequences, around 20% detected once. Trimming took 5 bases from V and 6 from J, leaving 14 bases between them. Germline-derived CDR1 and CDR2 are SGHTA and FQGNSA. This CDR3 has 15 amino acids. The TCR was taken from a man aged 18 to 35 who received the YFV17D yellow fever vaccine. The V call is TRBV7-2, the J call TRBJ1-6; D is ambiguous. Sequences were derived from PBMCs, sampled before the yellow fever booster vaccination. The DNA for the CDR3 is TGTGCCAGCAGCGAGCGCCGGGCGGGTAATTCACCCCTCCACTTT. Protein: CASSERRAGNSPLHF.